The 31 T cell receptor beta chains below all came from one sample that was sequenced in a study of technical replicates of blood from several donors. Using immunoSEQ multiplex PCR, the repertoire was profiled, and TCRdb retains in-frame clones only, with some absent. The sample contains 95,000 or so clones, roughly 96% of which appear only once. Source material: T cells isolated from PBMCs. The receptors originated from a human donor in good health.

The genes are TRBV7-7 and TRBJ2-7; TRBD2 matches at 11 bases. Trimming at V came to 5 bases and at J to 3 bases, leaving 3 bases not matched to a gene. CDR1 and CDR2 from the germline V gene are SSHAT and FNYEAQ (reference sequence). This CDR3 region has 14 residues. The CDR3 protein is CASSPLAGGYEQYF. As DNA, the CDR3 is TGTGCCAGCAGCCCGCTAGCGGGAGGCTACGAGCAGTACTTC.

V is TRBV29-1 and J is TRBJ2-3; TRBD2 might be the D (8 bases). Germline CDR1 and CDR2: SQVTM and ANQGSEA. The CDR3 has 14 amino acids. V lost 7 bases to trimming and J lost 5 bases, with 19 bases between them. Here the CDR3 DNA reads TGCAGCGGCGTCGGGAGGGGGCCGGTAGATACGCAGTATTTT. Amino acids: CSGVGRGPVDTQYF.

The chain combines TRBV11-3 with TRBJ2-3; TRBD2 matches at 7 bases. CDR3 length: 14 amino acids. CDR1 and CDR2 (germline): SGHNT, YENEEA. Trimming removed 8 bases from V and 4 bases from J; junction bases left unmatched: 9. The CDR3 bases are TGTGCCAGCTGGAGCGGGAAGTATTCAGATACGCAGTATTTT. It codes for CASWSGKYSDTQYF.

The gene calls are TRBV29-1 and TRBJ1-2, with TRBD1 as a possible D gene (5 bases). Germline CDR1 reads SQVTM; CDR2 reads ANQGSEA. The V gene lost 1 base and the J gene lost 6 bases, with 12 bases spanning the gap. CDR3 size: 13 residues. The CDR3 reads CSVEVWQGDGYTF. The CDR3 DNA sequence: TGCAGCGTTGAAGTGTGGCAGGGTGATGGCTACACCTTC. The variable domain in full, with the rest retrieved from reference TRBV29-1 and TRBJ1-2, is SAVISQKPSRDICQRGTSLTIQCQVDSQVTMMFWYRQQPGQSLTLIATANQGSEATYESGFVIDKFPISRPNLTFSTLTVSNMSPEDSSIYLCSVEVWQGDGYTFGSGTRLTVV.

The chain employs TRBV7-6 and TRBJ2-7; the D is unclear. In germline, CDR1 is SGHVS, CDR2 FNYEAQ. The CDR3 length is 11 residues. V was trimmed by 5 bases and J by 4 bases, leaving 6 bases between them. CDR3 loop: CASSNTYEQYF. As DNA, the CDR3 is TGTGCCAGCAGCAATACATACGAGCAGTACTTC.

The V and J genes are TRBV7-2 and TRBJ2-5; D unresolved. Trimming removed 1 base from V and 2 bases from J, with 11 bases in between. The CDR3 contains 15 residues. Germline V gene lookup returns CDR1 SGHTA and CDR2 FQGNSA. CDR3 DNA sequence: TGTGCCAGCAGCTTAGGTGGCATCATACAAGAGACCCAGTACTTC. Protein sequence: CASSLGGIIQETQYF.

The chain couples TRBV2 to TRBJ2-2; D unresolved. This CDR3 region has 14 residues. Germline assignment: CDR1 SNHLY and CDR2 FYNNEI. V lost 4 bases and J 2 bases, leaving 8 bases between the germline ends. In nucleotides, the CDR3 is TGTGCCAGCAGTGTCGAACAAAACACCGGGGAGCTGTTTTTT. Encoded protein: CASSVEQNTGELFF.

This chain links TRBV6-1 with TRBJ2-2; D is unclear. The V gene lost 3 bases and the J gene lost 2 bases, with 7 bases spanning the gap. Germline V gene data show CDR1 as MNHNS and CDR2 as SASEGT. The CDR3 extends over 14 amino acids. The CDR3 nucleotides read TGTGCCAGCAGTGATTGGAGTAACACCGGGGAGCTGTTTTTT. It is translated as CASSDWSNTGELFF.

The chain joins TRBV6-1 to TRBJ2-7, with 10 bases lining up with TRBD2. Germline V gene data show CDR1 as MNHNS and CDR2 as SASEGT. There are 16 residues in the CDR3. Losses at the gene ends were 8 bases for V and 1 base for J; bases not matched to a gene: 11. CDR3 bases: TGTGCCAGCGGTGGATTGGGGACTAGCGATTCCTACGAGCAGTACTTC. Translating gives CASGGLGTSDSYEQYF.

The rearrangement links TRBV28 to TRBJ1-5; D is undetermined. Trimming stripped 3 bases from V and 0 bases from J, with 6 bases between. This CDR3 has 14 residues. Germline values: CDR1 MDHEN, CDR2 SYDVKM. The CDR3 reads CASSFVLSNQPQHF. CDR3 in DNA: TGTGCCAGCAGTTTTGTACTTAGCAATCAGCCCCAGCATTTT.

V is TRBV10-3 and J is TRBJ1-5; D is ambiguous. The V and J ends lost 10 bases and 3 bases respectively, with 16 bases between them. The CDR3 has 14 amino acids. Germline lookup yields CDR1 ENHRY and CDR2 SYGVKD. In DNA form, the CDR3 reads TGTGCCAGCTGGGCGGGCTCTTTCAATCAGCCCCAGCATTTT. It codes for CASWAGSFNQPQHF.

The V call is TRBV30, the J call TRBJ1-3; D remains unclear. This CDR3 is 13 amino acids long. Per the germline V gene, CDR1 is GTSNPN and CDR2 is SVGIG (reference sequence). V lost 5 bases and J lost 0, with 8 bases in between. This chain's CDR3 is CAWDINSGNTIYF. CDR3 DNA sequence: TGTGCCTGGGACATAAACTCTGGAAACACCATATATTTT. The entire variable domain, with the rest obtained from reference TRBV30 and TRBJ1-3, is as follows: SQTIHQWPATLVQPVGSPLSLECTVEGTSNPNLYWYRQAAGRGLQLLFYSVGIGQISSEVPQNLSASRPQDRQFILSSKKLLLSDSGFYLCAWDINSGNTIYFGEGSWLTVV.

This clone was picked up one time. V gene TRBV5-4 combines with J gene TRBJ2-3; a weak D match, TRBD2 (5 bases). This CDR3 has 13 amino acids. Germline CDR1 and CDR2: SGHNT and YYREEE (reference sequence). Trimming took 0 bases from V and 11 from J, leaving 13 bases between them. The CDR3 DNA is TGTGCCAGCAGCTTGGCGGACTGGAGCCAGCAGTATTTT. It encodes CASSLADWSQQYF.

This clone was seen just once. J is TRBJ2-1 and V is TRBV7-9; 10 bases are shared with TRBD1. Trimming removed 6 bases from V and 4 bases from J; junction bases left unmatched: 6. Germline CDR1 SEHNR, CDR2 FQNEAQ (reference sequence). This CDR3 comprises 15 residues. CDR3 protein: CASRYDRGPYNEQFF. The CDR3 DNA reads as TGTGCCAGCAGATACGACAGGGGGCCGTACAATGAGCAGTTCTTC.

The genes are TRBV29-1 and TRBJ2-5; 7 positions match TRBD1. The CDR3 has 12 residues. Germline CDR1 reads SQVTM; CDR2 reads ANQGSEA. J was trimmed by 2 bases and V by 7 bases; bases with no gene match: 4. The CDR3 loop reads CSAGQEQETQYF. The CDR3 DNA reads TGCAGCGCTGGACAGGAGCAAGAGACCCAGTACTTC.

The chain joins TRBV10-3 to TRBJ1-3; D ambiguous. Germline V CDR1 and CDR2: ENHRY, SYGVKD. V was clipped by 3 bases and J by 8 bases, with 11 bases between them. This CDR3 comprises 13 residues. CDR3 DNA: TGTGCCATCAGTGAATCAGGATTGGACACCATATATTTT. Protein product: CAISESGLDTIYF.

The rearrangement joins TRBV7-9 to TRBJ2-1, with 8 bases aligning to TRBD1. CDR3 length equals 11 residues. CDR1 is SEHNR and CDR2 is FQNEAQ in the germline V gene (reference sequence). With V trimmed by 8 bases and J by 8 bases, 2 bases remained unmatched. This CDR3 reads CASDRGYEQFF. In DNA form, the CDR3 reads TGTGCCAGCGACAGGGGCTATGAGCAGTTCTTC. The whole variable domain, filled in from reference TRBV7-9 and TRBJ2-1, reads DTGVSQNPRHKITKRGQNVTFRCDPISEHNRLYWYRQTLGQGPEFLTYFQNEAQLEKSRLLSDRFSAERPKGSFSTLEIQRTEQGDSAMYLCASDRGYEQFFGPGTRLTVL.

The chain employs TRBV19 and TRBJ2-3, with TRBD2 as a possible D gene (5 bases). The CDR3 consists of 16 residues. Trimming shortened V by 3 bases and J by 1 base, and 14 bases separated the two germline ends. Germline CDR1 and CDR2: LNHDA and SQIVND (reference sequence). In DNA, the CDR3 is TGTGCCAGTAGTATGGGGAGCGGACCCGGCACAGATACGCAGTATTTT. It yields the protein CASSMGSGPGTDTQYF. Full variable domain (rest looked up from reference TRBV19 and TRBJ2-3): DGGITQSPKYLFRKEGQNVTLSCEQNLNHDAMYWYRQDPGQGLRLIYYSQIVNDFQKGDIAEGYSVSREKKESFPLTVTSAQKNPTAFYLCASSMGSGPGTDTQYFGPGTRLTVL.

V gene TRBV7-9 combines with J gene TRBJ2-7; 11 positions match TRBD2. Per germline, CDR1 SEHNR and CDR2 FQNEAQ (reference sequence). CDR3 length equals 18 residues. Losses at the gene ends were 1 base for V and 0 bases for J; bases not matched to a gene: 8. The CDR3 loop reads CASSLEASGRFPSYEQYF. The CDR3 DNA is TGTGCCAGCAGCTTAGAGGCTAGCGGGAGGTTTCCCTCCTACGAGCAGTACTTC.

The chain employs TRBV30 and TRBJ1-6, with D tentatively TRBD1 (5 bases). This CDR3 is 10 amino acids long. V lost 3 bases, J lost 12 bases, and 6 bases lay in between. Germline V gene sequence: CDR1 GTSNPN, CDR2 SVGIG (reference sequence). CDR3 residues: CAWRGGPLHF. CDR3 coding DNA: TGTGCCTGGAGGGGGGGACCCCTCCACTTT.

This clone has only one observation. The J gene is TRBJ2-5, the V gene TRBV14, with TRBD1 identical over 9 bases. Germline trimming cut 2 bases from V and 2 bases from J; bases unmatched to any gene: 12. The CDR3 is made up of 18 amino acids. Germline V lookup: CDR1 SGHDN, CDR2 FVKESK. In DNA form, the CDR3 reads TGTGCCAGCAGCCAATACCGAACTCCCGGGACAGGGCAAGAGACCCAGTACTTC. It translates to CASSQYRTPGTGQETQYF.

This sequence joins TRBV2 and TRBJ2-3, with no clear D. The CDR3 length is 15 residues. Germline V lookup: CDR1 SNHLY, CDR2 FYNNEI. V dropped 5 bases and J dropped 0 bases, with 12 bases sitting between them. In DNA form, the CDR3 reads TGTGCCAGCAGTAATAGCTTATCTAGCACAGATACGCAGTATTTT. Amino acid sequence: CASSNSLSSTDTQYF.

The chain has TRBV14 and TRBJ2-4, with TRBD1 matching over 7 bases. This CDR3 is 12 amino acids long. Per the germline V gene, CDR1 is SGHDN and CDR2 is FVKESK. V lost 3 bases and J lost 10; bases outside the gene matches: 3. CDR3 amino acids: CASSHSRGIQYF. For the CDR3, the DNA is TGTGCCAGCAGCCACTCCAGGGGGATTCAGTACTTC.

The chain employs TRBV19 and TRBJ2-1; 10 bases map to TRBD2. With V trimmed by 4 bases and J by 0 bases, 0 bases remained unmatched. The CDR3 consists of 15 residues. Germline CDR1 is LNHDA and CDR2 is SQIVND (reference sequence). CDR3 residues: CASSTSGSSYNEQFF. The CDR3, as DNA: TGTGCCAGTAGTACTAGCGGGAGCTCCTACAATGAGCAGTTCTTC. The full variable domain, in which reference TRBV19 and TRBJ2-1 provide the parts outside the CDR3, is DGGITQSPKYLFRKEGQNVTLSCEQNLNHDAMYWYRQDPGQGLRLIYYSQIVNDFQKGDIAEGYSVSREKKESFPLTVTSAQKNPTAFYLCASSTSGSSYNEQFFGPGTRLTVL.

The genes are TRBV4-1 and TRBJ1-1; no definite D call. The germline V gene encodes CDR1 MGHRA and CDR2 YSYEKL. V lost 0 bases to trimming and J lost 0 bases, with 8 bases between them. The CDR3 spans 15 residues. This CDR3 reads CASSQEFFMNTEAFF. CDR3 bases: TGCGCCAGCAGCCAAGAATTTTTTATGAACACTGAAGCTTTCTTT.

CDR3 sequence reads: CASSLAVGQGLYEQYF. CDR3 coding DNA: TGCGCCAGCAGCTTGGCCGTGGGACAGGGACTCTACGAGCAGTACTTC. The V call is TRBV5-1, the J call TRBJ2-7; 9 nucleotides agree with TRBD1. J lost 3 bases, V lost 0 bases, and 7 bases had no gene match. Germline V gene data show CDR1 as SGHRS and CDR2 as YFSETQ. CDR3 length: 16 residues. The full variable domain, rest sourced from reference TRBV5-1 and TRBJ2-7, is KAGVTQTPRYLIKTRGQQVTLSCSPISGHRSVSWYQQTPGQGLQFLFEYFSETQRNKGNFPGRFSGRQFSNSRSEMNVSTLELGDSALYLCASSLAVGQGLYEQYFGPGTRLTVT.

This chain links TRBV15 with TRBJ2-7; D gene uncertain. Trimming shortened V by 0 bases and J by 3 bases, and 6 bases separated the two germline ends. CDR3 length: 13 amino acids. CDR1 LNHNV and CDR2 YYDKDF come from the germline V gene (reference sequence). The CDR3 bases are TGTGCCACCAGCAGAGACAGGTTCTACGAGCAGTACTTC. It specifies CATSRDRFYEQYF.

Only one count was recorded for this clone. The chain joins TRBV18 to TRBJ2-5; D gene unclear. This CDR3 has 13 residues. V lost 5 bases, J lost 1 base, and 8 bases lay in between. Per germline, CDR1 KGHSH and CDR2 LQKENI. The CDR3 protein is CASSIAAQETQYF. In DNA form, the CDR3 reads TGTGCCAGCTCAATCGCGGCCCAAGAGACCCAGTACTTC.

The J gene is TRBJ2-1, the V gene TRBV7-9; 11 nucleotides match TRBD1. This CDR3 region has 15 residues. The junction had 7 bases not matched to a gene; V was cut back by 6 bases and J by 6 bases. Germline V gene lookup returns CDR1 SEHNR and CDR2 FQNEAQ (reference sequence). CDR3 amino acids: CASRPGQGVGNEQFF. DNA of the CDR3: TGTGCCAGCAGACCGGGACAGGGGGTTGGCAATGAGCAGTTCTTC.

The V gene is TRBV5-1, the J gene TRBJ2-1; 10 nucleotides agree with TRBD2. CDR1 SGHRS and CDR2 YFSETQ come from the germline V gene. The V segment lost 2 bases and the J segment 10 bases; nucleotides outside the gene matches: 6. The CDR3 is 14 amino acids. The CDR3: CASSLKREGLEQFF. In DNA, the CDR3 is TGCGCCAGCAGCTTAAAGCGGGAGGGCCTAGAGCAGTTCTTC.

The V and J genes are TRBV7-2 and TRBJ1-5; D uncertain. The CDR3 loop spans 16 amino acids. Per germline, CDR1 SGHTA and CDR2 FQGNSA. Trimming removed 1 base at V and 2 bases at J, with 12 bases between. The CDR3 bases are TGTGCCAGCAGCTTAGAGACTTACTATGGCAATCAGCCCCAGCATTTT. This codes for CASSLETYYGNQPQHF.